This T cell receptor beta chain stems from a study of graft-versus-host responses after intestinal transplantation. The overall study: Among the recipients, transplants were multivisceral, liver-intestinal, or isolated intestinal. Once they had received anti-thymocyte globulin induction, all recipients took tacrolimus and steroids for roughly three years.

Worth noting for this clone: Its specificity is unknown.

Study-wide results and caveats: There were GvH clones found in recipient marrow, and some of them appeared first in ileum or blood. Among circulating GvH clones, peak levels were associated with early post-transplant declines in HvG clones.

Using immunoSEQ multiplex PCR, the repertoire was profiled, and TCRdb retains in-frame clones only, with some absent. The table shows 93,000 or so clones, with more than 85% occurring only once. The TCR was taken from a human donor who received an intestinal transplant. Specimen: unstimulated CD8+ T cells sorted from spleen or lymph node cells, collected before intestinal transplant.

The CDR3 DNA reads TGTGCCAGCAGCTTAGGTCTTGCGCAGCCCCAGCATTTT. It codes for CASSLGLAQPQHF. V is TRBV13 and J is TRBJ1-5; no reliable D call. V was pared by 0 bases and J by 7 bases, with 7 bases between. CDR1 and CDR2 from the germline V gene are PRHDT and FYEKMQ (reference sequence). The CDR3 spans 13 residues. Looking up the rest from reference TRBV13 and TRBJ1-5 gives the full variable domain: AAGVIQSPRHLIKEKRETATLKCYPIPRHDTVYWYQQGPGQDPQFLISFYEKMQSDKGSIPDRFSAQQFSDYHSELNMSSLELGDSALYFCASSLGLAQPQHFGDGTRLSIL.